A single sample gave rise to the 17 T cell receptor beta chains below, sequenced in a study of identical twins. TCRdb recomputed calls from the 5' RACE reads with MiXCR, one row per CDR3 protein. The table includes roughly 280,000 distinct CDR3 sequences, roughly 9.8% detected once. These data also featured in a second study, about yellow fever vaccine responses in identical twins.

The sample was CD8+ T cells sorted from blood. These receptors came from a woman aged 18-29 years in good health.

This clonotype came up many times. This rearrangement joins TRBV11-1 to TRBJ2-3, with D possibly matching TRBD2 (5 bases). Germline values: CDR1 SGHAT, CDR2 FQDESV (reference sequence). The CDR3 is 18 amino acids. Trimming pared 0 bases from V and 2 bases from J, leaving 18 bases between. The CDR3 sequence is CASSLAEVAGPYTDTQYF. The CDR3, as DNA: TGTGCCAGCAGCTTAGCGGAGGTCGCAGGCCCTTACACAGATACGCAGTATTTT.

This clonotype was picked up a small number of times. At one end, the junction sequence differs from germline, possibly due to a read error. The chain uses TRBV7-7 and TRBJ2-3; tentatively, D is TRBD1 (5 bases). From germline, CDR1 is SSHAT and CDR2 FNYEAQ (reference sequence). The CDR3 sequence is 14 residues long. The CDR3 DNA reads TGTGCTAGCAGCTTAGACAGTTTCACAGATACGCAGTATTTT. It codes for CASSLDSFTDTQYF. Together with reference TRBV7-7 and TRBJ2-3, the CDR3 gives the full variable domain: GAGVSQSPRYKVTKRGQDVTLRCDPISSHATLYWYQQALGQGPEFLTYFNYEAQPDKSGLPSDRFSAERPEGSISTLTIQRTEQRDSAMYRCASSLDSFTDTQYFGPGTRLTVL.

The sample holds one count of this clonotype. The gene calls are TRBV7-3 and TRBJ2-5, with TRBD2 identical over 9 bases. The V gene end was trimmed by 7 bases and the J gene end by 3 bases; junction bases not matched to a gene: 18. This CDR3 contains 18 residues. CDR1 is SGHTA, CDR2 FQGTGA, per germline. The CDR3 loop reads CASIPDCGGASSEETQYF. The CDR3, as DNA: TGTGCCAGCATCCCCGATTGCGGGGGGGCCTCAAGTGAAGAGACCCAGTACTTC.

The chain carries TRBV5-1 and TRBJ2-1; D unresolved. V dropped 1 base and J dropped 0 bases, with 11 bases sitting between them. Germline lookup yields CDR1 SGHRS and CDR2 YFSETQ. This CDR3 has 16 amino acids. The CDR3 nucleotides are TGCGCCAGCAGCTTGAATCAGGAAAGCTCCTACAATGAGCAGTTCTTC. This encodes CASSLNQESSYNEQFF.

In this sample, this clonotype turned up many times. The chain has TRBV10-3 and TRBJ1-5; possibly TRBD1 for D (6 bases). V shed 1 base and J shed 5 bases, with 9 bases lying between them. Germline-derived CDR1 and CDR2 are ENHRY and SYGVKD. The CDR3 consists of 14 residues. In nucleotides, the CDR3 is TGTGCCATCAGTGAGTACAGGGCCGATCAGCCCCAGCATTTT. Translation: CAISEYRADQPQHF.

In this sample, this clonotype turned up a few times. J is TRBJ2-1 and V is TRBV2, with 9 nucleotides matching TRBD1. The germline V gene encodes CDR1 SNHLY and CDR2 FYNNEI. The V and J ends lost 3 bases and 7 bases, in that order; junction bases with no gene match: 7. The CDR3 has 15 residues. The CDR3 coding sequence is TGTGCCAGCAGTGAGGGGACAGGGACGAGTAATGAGCAGTTCTTC. This encodes CASSEGTGTSNEQFF. Using reference TRBV2 and TRBJ2-1 for the parts outside the CDR3, the full variable domain is EPEVTQTPSHQVTQMGQEVILRCVPISNHLYFYWYRQILGQKVEFLVSFYNNEISEKSEIFDDQFSVERPDGSNFTLKIRSTKLEDSAMYFCASSEGTGTSNEQFFGPGTRLTVL.

This clonotype was seen only a few times. The gene calls are TRBV7-9 and TRBJ2-1; D not resolved. The germline V and J ends were trimmed by 6 bases and 9 bases, with 15 bases remaining between them. The CDR3 is made up of 13 amino acids. The germline V gene encodes CDR1 SEHNR and CDR2 FQNEAQ (reference sequence). CDR3 residues: CASRRSTAIEQFF. DNA of the CDR3: TGTGCCAGCAGAAGGTCCACGGCCATTGAGCAGTTCTTC.

This clonotype has a count of ten or more. The J gene is TRBJ2-6, the V gene TRBV12-3 or TRBV12-4, with D possibly TRBD1 on 5 matching bases. The CDR3 length is 14 residues. The V gene lost 5 bases and the J gene lost 2 bases, with 7 bases spanning the gap. The CDR3, as DNA: TGTGCCAGCAGTGCGACAGCTGGGGCCAACGTCCTGACTTTC. Its translation is CASSATAGANVLTF.

Comment on this clonotype: It may be a read error: a sequence one base away is much more abundant. This sequence joins TRBV7-7 and TRBJ2-2; D remains ambiguous. The germline V gene has CDR1 SSHAT and CDR2 FNYEAQ (reference sequence). The CDR3 has 14 amino acids. The CDR3 loop is CASSLVMGSGELFF. Here the CDR3 DNA reads TGTGCTAGCAGCTTAGTGATGGGGTCCGGGGAGCTGTTTTTT.

The sample holds many counts of this clonotype. The chain links TRBV4-3 to TRBJ1-2; D is undetermined. The CDR3 extends over 16 amino acids. Germline-derived CDR1 and CDR2 are LGHNA and YSLEER. Trimming cost V 0 bases and J 5 bases, with 16 bases left between them. The CDR3 nucleotides are TGCGCCAGCAGCCAAGATCAAAGAACTGGGGAATATGGCTACACCTTC. It encodes CASSQDQRTGEYGYTF.

This chain connects TRBV20-1 to TRBJ1-1, with 8 nucleotides matching TRBD1. The junction had 13 bases not matched to a gene; V was cut back by 5 bases and J by 5 bases. The CDR3 covers 15 residues. Germline V gene lookup returns CDR1 DFQATT and CDR2 SNEGSKA (reference sequence). The CDR3 sequence: CSAATRGRGGTEAFF. Written as DNA, the CDR3 is TGCAGTGCTGCAACCAGGGGGCGTGGAGGGACTGAAGCTTTCTTT.

The rearrangement uses TRBV6-2 or TRBV6-3 and TRBJ2-5, with D uncertain. The germline V gene has CDR1 MNHEY and CDR2 SVGEGT. The length of the CDR3 is 13 residues. V was clipped by 7 bases and J by 2 bases, with 11 bases between them. The CDR3 DNA reads TGTGCCAGCACCAACCCCAGACAAGAGACCCAGTACTTC. Its protein is CASTNPRQETQYF.

This clonotype was seen only a few times. J is TRBJ1-2 and V is TRBV10-3; possibly TRBD1 for D (6 bases). This CDR3 has 13 residues. Germline V lookup: CDR1 ENHRY, CDR2 SYGVKD. Trimming removed 9 bases from V and 6 bases from J, with 17 bases in between. The CDR3 nucleotides read TGTGCCATTTTTAGCAGGGGCTCCGATGGCTACACCTTC. This encodes CAIFSRGSDGYTF.

In its sample, this clonotype was seen many times. CDR3 sequence reads: CSARDLPPSGGYTDTQYF. Written as DNA, the CDR3 is TGCAGTGCTAGAGATCTGCCGCCTAGCGGGGGGTACACAGATACGCAGTATTTT. This chain links TRBV20-1 with TRBJ2-3; TRBD2 matches at 11 bases. V trimming: 0 bases; J trimming: 2 bases; junction bases outside the gene matches: 10. This CDR3 has 18 amino acids. Germline V lookup: CDR1 DFQATT, CDR2 SNEGSKA (reference sequence).

This clonotype was seen ten or more times. The chain recombines TRBV27 with TRBJ2-3; no firm D call. V was clipped by 7 bases and J by 0 bases, with 8 bases between them. This CDR3 comprises 13 residues. The V gene's germline CDR1 is MNHEY and CDR2 SMNVEV (reference sequence). DNA of the CDR3: TGTGCCAGCATTGATGGTAGCACAGATACGCAGTATTTT. It translates to CASIDGSTDTQYF.

The rearrangement uses TRBV10-3 and TRBJ2-5, with 8 positions matching TRBD1. This CDR3 is built from 18 residues. CDR1 and CDR2 from the germline V gene are ENHRY and SYGVKD. Trimming removed 2 bases from V and 3 bases from J; junction bases left unmatched: 14. The CDR3 bases are TGTGCCATCAGTGAGACTAAACCCAGGGACAGGCACGAAGAGACCCAGTACTTC. Translated, it gives CAISETKPRDRHEETQYF.

This clonotype was picked up many times. The rearrangement joins TRBV29-1 to TRBJ2-7; possibly TRBD2 for D (6 bases). The CDR3 totals 13 residues. The germline V gene encodes CDR1 SQVTM and CDR2 ANQGSEA. V lost 0 bases, J lost 4 bases, and 10 bases lay in between. This CDR3 is CSVEETGLYEQYF. In nucleotides, the CDR3 is TGCAGCGTTGAAGAGACGGGACTGTACGAGCAGTACTTC.